This TCR beta chain is from a study of sequential checkpoint blockade in melanoma. The germline CDR1 and CDR2 sequences are SNHLY and FYNNEI. Trimming removed 6 bases from V and 1 base from J; junction bases left unmatched: 15. The CDR3 totals 18 residues. Method: immunoSEQ multiplex PCR; TCRdb's copy keeps in-frame clones and lacks some. The table has about 38,000 clones, approximately 90% seen once. Treatment of the sample: randomized to nivolumab then ipilimumab (arm A) or the reverse (arm B). The sequenced sample was CD8+ T cells sorted from blood (inferred from file names), obtained from a patient given nivolumab and ipilimumab in sequence. The clonotype was recovered from a human donor with melanoma. This sequence joins TRBV2 and TRBJ2-7; 10 bases map to TRBD1. CDR3 amino acids: CASRDYDRGLRMSYEQYF. The DNA for the CDR3 is TGTGCCAGCAGAGACTACGACAGGGGGCTTCGGATGTCCTACGAGCAGTACTTC.